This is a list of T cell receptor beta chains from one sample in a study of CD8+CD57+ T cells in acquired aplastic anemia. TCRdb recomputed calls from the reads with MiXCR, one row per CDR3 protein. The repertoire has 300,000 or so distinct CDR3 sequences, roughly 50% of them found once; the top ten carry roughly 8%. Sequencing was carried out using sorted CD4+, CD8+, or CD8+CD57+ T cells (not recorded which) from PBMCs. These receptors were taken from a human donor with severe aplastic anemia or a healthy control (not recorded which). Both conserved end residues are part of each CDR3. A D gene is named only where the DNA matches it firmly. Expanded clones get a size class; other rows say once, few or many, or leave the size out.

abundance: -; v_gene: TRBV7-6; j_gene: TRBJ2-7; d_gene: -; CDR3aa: CASGSGSIYEQYF; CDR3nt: TGTGCCAGCGGGTCGGGTTCCATTTACGAGCAGTACTTC
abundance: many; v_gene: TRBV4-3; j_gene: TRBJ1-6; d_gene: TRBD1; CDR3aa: CASSRGGTGNSPLHF; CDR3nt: TGCGCCAGCAGCCGAGGGGGGACAGGGAATTCACCCCTCCACTTT
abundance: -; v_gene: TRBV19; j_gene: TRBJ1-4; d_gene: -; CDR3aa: CASSSGRNEKLFF; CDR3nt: TGTGCCAGTAGCTCCGGGCGGAATGAAAAACTGTTTTTT
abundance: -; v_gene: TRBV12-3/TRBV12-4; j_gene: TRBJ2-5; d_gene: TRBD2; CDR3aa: CASSPRTSGGRETQYF; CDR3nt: TGTGCCAGCAGCCCCAGGACTAGCGGGGGCCGAGAGACCCAGTACTTC
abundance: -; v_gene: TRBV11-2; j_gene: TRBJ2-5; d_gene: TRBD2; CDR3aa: CASSFQTSGGETQYF; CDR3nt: TGTGCCAGCAGCTTCCAGACTAGCGGAGGGGAGACCCAGTACTTC
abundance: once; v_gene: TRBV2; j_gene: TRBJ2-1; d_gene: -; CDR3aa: CAISQDFTYNEQFF; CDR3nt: TGTGCCATCAGCCAGGACTTTACCTACAATGAGCAGTTCTTC
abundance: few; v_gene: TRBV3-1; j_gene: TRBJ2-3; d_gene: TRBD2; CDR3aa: CASSQGGLAGGDTQYF; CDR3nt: TGTGCCAGCAGCCAAGGAGGACTAGCGGGGGGGGATACGCAGTATTTT
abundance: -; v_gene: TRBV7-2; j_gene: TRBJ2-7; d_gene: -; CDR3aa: CASRFTYEQYF; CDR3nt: TGTGCCAGCAGATTCACCTACGAGCAGTACTTC
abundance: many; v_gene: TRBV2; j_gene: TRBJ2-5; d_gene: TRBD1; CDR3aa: CASSGGQYQETQYF; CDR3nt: TGTGCCAGCAGTGGGGGACAGTACCAAGAGACCCAGTACTTC
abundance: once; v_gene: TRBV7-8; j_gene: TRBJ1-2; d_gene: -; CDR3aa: CASSLHFGASYGYTF; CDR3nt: TGTGCCAGCAGCCTTCACTTCGGGGCCTCTTATGGCTACACCTTC
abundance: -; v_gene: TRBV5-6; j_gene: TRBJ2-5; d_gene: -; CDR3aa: CASSPDGANTGETQYF; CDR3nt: TGTGCCAGCAGCCCGGATGGGGCGAACACCGGGGAGACCCAGTACTTC
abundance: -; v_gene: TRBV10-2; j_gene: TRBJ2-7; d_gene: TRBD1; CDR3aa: CATTPGQTYEQYF; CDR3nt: TGCGCCACCACACCGGGACAGACCTACGAGCAGTACTTC
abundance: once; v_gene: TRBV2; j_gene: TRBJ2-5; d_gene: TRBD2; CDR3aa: CASKSGLGQETQYF; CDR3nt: TGTGCCAGCAAATCGGGACTAGGCCAAGAGACCCAGTACTTC
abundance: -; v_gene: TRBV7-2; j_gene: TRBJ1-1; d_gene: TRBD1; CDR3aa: CASSLVPGQGGTEAFF; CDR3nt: TGTGCCAGCAGCTTAGTACCGGGACAGGGGGGTACTGAAGCTTTCTTT
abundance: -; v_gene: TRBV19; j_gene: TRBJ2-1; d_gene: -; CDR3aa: CASSKGGSYVDEQFF; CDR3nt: TGTGCCAGTAGTAAGGGGGGCTCCTACGTCGATGAGCAGTTCTTC
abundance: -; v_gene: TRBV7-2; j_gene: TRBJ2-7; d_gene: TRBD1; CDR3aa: CASSRPGGALYEQYF; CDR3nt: TGTGCCAGCAGCCGTCCAGGGGGCGCTCTCTACGAGCAGTACTTC